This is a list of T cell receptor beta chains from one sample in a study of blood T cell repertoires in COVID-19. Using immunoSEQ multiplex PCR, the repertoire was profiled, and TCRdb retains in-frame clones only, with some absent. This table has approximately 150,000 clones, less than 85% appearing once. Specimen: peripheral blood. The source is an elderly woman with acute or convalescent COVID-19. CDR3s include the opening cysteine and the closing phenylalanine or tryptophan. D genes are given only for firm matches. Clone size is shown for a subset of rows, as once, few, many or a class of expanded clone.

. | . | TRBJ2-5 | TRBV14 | CASSQGGAGNQETQYF | TGTGCCAGCAGCCAAGGAGGTGCGGGGAACCAAGAGACCCAGTACTTC
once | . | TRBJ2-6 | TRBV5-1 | CASSLAPGAGANVLTF | TGCGCCAGCAGCTTGGCCCCGGGGGCTGGGGCCAACGTCCTGACTTTC
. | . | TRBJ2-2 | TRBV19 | CASKAYGGLDTGELFF | TGTGCCAGTAAAGCGTACGGGGGTTTGGACACCGGGGAGCTGTTTTTT
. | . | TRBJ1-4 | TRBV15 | CATSRDPGGGREKLFF | TGTGCCACCAGCAGAGATCCTGGCGGGGGCCGGGAAAAACTGTTTTTT
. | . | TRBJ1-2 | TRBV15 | CATSRDVAGRYGYTF | TGTGCCACCAGCAGAGATGTGGCAGGCCGTTATGGCTACACCTTC
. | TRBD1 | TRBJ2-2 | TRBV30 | CAWKTGENTGELFF | TGTGCCTGGAAGACAGGGGAGAACACCGGGGAGCTGTTTTTT
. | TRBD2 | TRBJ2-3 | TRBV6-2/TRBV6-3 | CASSYPGLAGGPSTDTQYF | TGTGCCAGCAGTTACCCTGGACTAGCGGGGGGGCCGAGCACAGATACGCAGTATTTT
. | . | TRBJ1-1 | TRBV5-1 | CASSLRWPDLNTEAFF | TGCGCCAGCAGCTTGAGGTGGCCGGACTTGAACACTGAAGCTTTCTTT
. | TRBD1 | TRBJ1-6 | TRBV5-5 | CASSPGTGLTPLHF | TGTGCCAGCAGCCCGGGGACAGGGCTAACACCCCTCCACTTT
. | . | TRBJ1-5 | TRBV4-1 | CASSQEHQGGLNQPQHF | TGCGCCAGCAGCCAAGAACATCAAGGAGGGCTCAATCAGCCCCAGCATTTT
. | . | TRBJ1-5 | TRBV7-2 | CASSPPGNSNQPQHF | TGTGCCAGCAGCCCCCCAGGGAATAGCAATCAGCCCCAGCATTTT
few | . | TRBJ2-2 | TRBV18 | CASSPRQSNTGELFF | TGTGCCAGCTCACCCCGACAGTCGAACACCGGGGAGCTGTTTTTT
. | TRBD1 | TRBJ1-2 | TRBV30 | CAWSRDSLNYGYTF | TGTGCCTGGAGCCGGGACAGCTTGAACTATGGCTACACCTTC
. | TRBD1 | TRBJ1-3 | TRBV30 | CAWRGRLGTGNSGNTIYF | TGTGCCTGGAGGGGCCGACTTGGGACAGGGAACTCTGGAAACACCATATATTTT
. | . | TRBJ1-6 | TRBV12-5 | CASGRDPEGDYNSPLHF | TGTGCTAGTGGCCGGGACCCAGAGGGGGACTATAATTCACCCCTCCACTTT
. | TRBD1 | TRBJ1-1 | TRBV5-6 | CASSHGTGDTEAFF | TGTGCCAGCAGCCACGGGACAGGGGACACTGAAGCTTTCTTT
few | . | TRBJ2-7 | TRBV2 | CASRETYLREQYF | TGTGCCAGCAGGGAGACCTACCTACGCGAGCAGTACTTC
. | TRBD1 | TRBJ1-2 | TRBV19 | CASRTGQTYGYTF | TGTGCCAGTAGGACGGGACAGACTTATGGCTACACCTTC
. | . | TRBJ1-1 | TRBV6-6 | CASILQALNTEAFF | TGTGCCAGCATTCTCCAGGCACTCAATACTGAAGCTTTCTTT
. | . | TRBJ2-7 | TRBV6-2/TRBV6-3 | CASSPPSRSYEQYF | TGTGCCAGCAGCCCTCCGAGCCGTTCCTACGAGCAGTACTTC
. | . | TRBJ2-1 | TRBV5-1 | CASSFLTASSYNEQFF | TGCGCCAGCAGCTTCTTGACAGCGAGCTCCTACAATGAGCAGTTCTTC
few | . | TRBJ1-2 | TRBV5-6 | CASSLGWATDYGYTF | TGTGCCAGCAGCTTGGGATGGGCCACCGACTATGGCTACACCTTC
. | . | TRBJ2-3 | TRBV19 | CASTGGHDTQYF | TGTGCCAGTACCGGGGGTCACGATACGCAGTATTTT
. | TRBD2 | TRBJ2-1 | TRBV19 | CASSIVAGGLWYEQFF | TGTGCCAGTAGTATAGTAGCGGGGGGGCTATGGTATGAGCAGTTCTTC
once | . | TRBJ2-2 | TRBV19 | CASSIRTGELFF | TGTGCCAGTAGTATCCGGACCGGGGAGCTGTTTTTT
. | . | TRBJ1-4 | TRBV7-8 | CASSLGRGRINEKLFF | TGTGCCAGCAGCCTTGGGAGGGGCCGAATAAATGAAAAACTGTTTTTT
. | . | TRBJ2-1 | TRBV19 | CASSIERGGDEQFF | TGTGCCAGTAGTATAGAGCGGGGCGGCGATGAGCAGTTCTTC
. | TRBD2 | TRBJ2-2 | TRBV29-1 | CSVLSGGRDTGELFF | TGCAGCGTCCTCTCCGGCGGGAGAGACACCGGGGAGCTGTTTTTT
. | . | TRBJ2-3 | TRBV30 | CAWSVGAGSTDTQYF | TGTGCCTGGAGTGTAGGGGCAGGGAGCACAGATACGCAGTATTTT
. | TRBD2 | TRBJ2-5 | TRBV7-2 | CASSLAGGSETQYF | TGTGCCAGCAGCTTGGCGGGGGGATCAGAGACCCAGTACTTC
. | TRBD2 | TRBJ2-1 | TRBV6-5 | CASSYSSGRGYNEQFF | TGTGCCAGCAGTTACAGTAGCGGGAGGGGCTACAATGAGCAGTTCTTC
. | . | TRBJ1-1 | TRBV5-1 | CASRLQEYTEAFF | TGCGCCAGCAGACTACAGGAGTACACTGAAGCTTTCTTT
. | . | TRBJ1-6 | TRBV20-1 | CSASKDRDSPLHF | TGCAGTGCTAGTAAAGACAGAGATTCACCCCTCCACTTT
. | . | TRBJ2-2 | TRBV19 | CASTPLDSAGELFF | TGTGCCAGTACCCCGCTGGACAGCGCCGGGGAGCTGTTTTTT
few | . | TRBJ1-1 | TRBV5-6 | CASSLVAGQPLNTEAFF | TGTGCCAGCAGCTTGGTGGCAGGTCAACCACTGAACACTGAAGCTTTCTTT
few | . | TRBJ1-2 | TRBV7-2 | CASSLGPRYGYTF | TGTGCCAGCAGCTTAGGGCCTAGGTATGGCTACACCTTC
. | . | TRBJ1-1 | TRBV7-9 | CASSLDGGWAFF | TGTGCCAGCAGCTTAGACGGCGGGTGGGCTTTCTTT
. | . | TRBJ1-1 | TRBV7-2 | CASSLAEGRLGTEAFF | TGTGCCAGCAGCTTAGCTGAGGGGAGGTTGGGCACTGAAGCTTTCTTT
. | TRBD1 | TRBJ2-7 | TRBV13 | CASSPSGTGFVEQYF | TGTGCCAGCAGCCCCTCCGGGACAGGGTTCGTCGAGCAGTACTTC
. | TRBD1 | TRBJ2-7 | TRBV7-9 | CASSLGTGRATEQYF | TGTGCCAGCAGCTTGGGGACAGGAAGAGCTACCGAGCAGTACTTC
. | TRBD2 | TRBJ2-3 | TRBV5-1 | CASSLTGLAPDTQYF | TGCGCCAGCAGCTTGACGGGACTAGCGCCAGATACGCAGTATTTT
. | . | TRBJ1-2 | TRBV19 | CASSQGGTNYGYTF | TGTGCCAGTAGTCAGGGTGGAACTAACTATGGCTACACCTTC
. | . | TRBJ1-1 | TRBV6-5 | CASSQLTGHTEAFF | TGTGCCAGCAGTCAGTTGACAGGTCACACTGAAGCTTTCTTT
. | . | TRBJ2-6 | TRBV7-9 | CASSLVGGAGANVLTF | TGTGCCAGCAGCTTAGTTGGAGGGGCCGGGGCCAACGTCCTGACTTTC
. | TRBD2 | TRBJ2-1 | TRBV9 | CASSVRTSGGNEQFF | TGTGCCAGCAGCGTAAGGACTAGCGGGGGGAATGAGCAGTTCTTC
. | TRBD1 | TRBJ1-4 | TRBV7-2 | CASSLTGNRGEKLFF | TGTGCCAGCAGCTTGACGGGAAACAGGGGTGAAAAACTGTTTTTT
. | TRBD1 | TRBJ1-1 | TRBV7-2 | CASAKGQANTEAFF | TGTGCCAGCGCCAAGGGACAGGCGAACACTGAAGCTTTCTTT
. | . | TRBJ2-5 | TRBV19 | CASSIIGPNRKQETQYF | TGTGCCAGTAGTATCATAGGCCCGAACAGGAAACAAGAGACCCAGTACTTC
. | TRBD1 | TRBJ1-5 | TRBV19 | CASSRTGGSNQPQHF | TGTGCCAGTAGTAGGACAGGGGGAAGCAATCAGCCCCAGCATTTT
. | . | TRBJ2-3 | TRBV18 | CASSPPRGVDISTDTQYF | TGTGCCAGCTCACCACCCCGAGGAGTCGATATTAGCACAGATACGCAGTATTTT
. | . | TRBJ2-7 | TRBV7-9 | CASSQDPAGEQYF | TGTGCCAGCAGCCAGGATCCCGCCGGCGAGCAGTACTTC
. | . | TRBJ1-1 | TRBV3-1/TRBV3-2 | CASSQAQGSTEAFF | TGTGCCAGCAGCCAAGCTCAGGGGAGTACTGAAGCTTTCTTT
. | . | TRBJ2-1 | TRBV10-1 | CASSEGSYNEQFF | TGCGCCAGCAGTGAGGGGAGTTACAATGAGCAGTTCTTC
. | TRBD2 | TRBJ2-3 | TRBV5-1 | CASSLEGIAGADTQYF | TGCGCCAGCAGCTTGGAAGGGATTGCGGGGGCAGATACGCAGTATTTT
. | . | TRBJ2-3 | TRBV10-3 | CAVKGEGGTQYF | TGTGCCGTCAAGGGGGAAGGAGGCACGCAGTATTTT
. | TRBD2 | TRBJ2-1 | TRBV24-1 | CATSDASGGSYNEQFF | TGTGCCACCAGTGATGCCTCGGGGGGCTCCTACAATGAGCAGTTCTTC
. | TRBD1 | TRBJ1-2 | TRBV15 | CATSRETGGDGYTF | TGTGCCACCAGCAGAGAGACAGGGGGAGATGGCTACACCTTC
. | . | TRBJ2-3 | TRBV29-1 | CSVGQHTDTQYF | TGCAGCGTTGGACAGCACACAGATACGCAGTATTTT
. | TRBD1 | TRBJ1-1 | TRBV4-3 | CASSHTGVAEAFF | TGCGCCAGCAGCCATACAGGGGTCGCTGAAGCTTTCTTT
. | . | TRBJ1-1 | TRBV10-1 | CASSETRGRSTEAFF | TGCGCCAGCAGTGAGACTCGGGGGAGGAGCACTGAAGCTTTCTTT